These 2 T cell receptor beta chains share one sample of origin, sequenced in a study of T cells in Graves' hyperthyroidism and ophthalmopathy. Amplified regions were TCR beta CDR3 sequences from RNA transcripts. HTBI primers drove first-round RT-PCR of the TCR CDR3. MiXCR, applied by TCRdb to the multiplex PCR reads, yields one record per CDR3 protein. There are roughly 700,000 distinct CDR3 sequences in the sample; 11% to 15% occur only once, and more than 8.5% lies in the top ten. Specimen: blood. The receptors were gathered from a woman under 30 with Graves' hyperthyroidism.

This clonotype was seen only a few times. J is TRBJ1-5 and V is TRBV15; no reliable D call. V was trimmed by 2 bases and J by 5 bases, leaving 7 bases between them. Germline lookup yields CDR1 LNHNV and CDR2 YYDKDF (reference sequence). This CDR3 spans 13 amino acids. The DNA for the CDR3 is TGTGCCACCAGCAGATCTAGGCATCAGCCCCAGCATTTT. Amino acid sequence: CATSRSRHQPQHF.

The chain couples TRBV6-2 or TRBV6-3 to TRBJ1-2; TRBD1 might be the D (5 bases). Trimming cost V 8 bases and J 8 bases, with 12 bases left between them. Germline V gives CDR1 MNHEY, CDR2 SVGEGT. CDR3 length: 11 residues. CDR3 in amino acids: CASLGAGGYTF. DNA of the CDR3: TGTGCCAGCCTAGGGGCGGGGGGCTACACCTTC.